These 7 T cell receptor beta chains were all obtained from the same sample, sequenced in a study of Ad26.COV2.S vaccination and SARS-CoV-2 variants. As to treatment: roughly 18 received Ad26.COV2.S at low or high dose, single or two shots; 5 received placebo; per-sample allocation not given. Each sample was drawn 63 days after the first injection (of vaccine or placebo). The protocol was immunoSEQ multiplex PCR, while the TCRdb copy is restricted to in-frame clones and leaves out a portion. The sample carries about 220,000 clones, 85% to 90% recorded once. The sample in question was peripheral blood, obtained in a trial of Ad26.COV2.S vaccine versus placebo. All receptors come from a person aged 18-65 years who received the Ad26.COV2.S COVID-19 vaccine or a placebo.

V and J are TRBV11-1 and TRBJ2-7; tentative D call: TRBD1 (5 bases). Trimming removed 3 bases at V and 4 bases at J, with 10 bases between. This CDR3 contains 13 residues. The germline V gene has CDR1 SGHAT and CDR2 FQDESV (reference sequence). CDR3 region: CASSLAGMYEQYF. CDR3 DNA sequence: TGTGCCAGCAGCTTGGCAGGGATGTACGAGCAGTACTTC.

The V gene is TRBV19, the J gene TRBJ2-5, with 10 bases aligning to TRBD2. V lost 7 bases and J lost 5; bases outside the gene matches: 10. CDR3 length: 15 residues. Germline V gives CDR1 LNHDA, CDR2 SQIVND (reference sequence). This chain's CDR3 is CASKGWLAGEETQYF. The CDR3 DNA is TGTGCCAGTAAAGGTTGGCTAGCGGGAGAGGAGACCCAGTACTTC. The full variable domain, in which reference TRBV19 and TRBJ2-5 provide the parts outside the CDR3, is DGGITQSPKYLFRKEGQNVTLSCEQNLNHDAMYWYRQDPGQGLRLIYYSQIVNDFQKGDIAEGYSVSREKKESFPLTVTSAQKNPTAFYLCASKGWLAGEETQYFGPGTRLLVL.

The chain links TRBV30 to TRBJ1-1; D is unresolved. The CDR3 runs 12 residues. The V gene's germline CDR1 is GTSNPN and CDR2 SVGIG (reference sequence). V gave up 5 bases and J gave up 1 base, with 8 bases separating them. The CDR3 bases are TGTGCCTGGGAAAGGGAGAACACTGAAGCTTTCTTT. Its translation is CAWERENTEAFF.

Only one count was recorded for this clone. This chain connects TRBV3-1 (or the pseudogene TRBV3-2) to TRBJ2-1; 11 bases are shared with TRBD2. J lost 7 bases, V lost 4 bases, and 9 bases had no gene match. CDR1 is LGHDT and CDR2 is YNNKEL in the germline V gene (reference sequence). The CDR3 sequence is 16 residues long. DNA of the CDR3: TGTGCCAGCAGCCGACCTAGCGCTAGCGGGAGGAATGAGCAGTTCTTC. Its translation: CASSRPSASGRNEQFF.

V usage is TRBV29-1 and J usage is TRBJ1-1; no definite D call. V was shortened by 2 bases and J by 6 bases, with 22 bases between the two germline ends. Germline lookup yields CDR1 SQVTM and CDR2 ANQGSEA. The CDR3 runs to 16 residues. CDR3 in amino acids: CSVEPTWHSLGSEAFF. The CDR3 DNA reads as TGCAGCGTTGAACCTACTTGGCACTCTTTGGGTTCTGAAGCTTTCTTT.

The chain uses TRBV11-2 and TRBJ1-6, with a tentative D call TRBD1 (6 bases). CDR3 length: 15 residues. The germline V gene has CDR1 SGHAT and CDR2 FQNNGV. Trimming took off 1 base at V and 6 bases at J, with 10 bases between the two ends. CDR3 residues: CASSLGRGVNSPLHF. The CDR3, as DNA: TGTGCCAGCAGCTTAGGCAGGGGCGTTAATTCACCCCTCCACTTT.

As for this clone: Its ends do not fully match the called genes, so a read error is possible. The J gene is TRBJ2-7, the V gene TRBV28; D is ambiguous. CDR1 MDHEN and CDR2 SYDVKM come from the germline V gene. The CDR3 sequence is 12 residues long. The CDR3 nucleotides read TGTGCCAGCAGTTTAGGGCTCTACGGGCAGTACTTC. Amino acids: CASSLGLYGQYF.